This T cell receptor beta chain was sequenced in a study of siplizumab effects on memory and regulatory T cells. Findings and caveats of the study: Roughly 80-96% of proliferating CD4+ or CD8+ clones lacked a naive or memory phenotype that could be assigned.

The CDR3 totals 14 residues. The germline V gene encodes CDR1 SGHTA and CDR2 FQGNSA. Comment on this clone: Its antigen is unknown.

TCRdb's table, derived via immunoSEQ multiplex PCR, lists solely in-frame clones and lacks some. The data show 60,000 or so clones, with approximately 93% seen just once and around two fifths held by the top ten. Sequencing used CD8+ T cells sorted from blood. The receptor was isolated from a human donor in good health. This chain connects TRBV7-2 to TRBJ2-5; perhaps TRBD1 as D (6 bases). The J call is in doubt because the DNA end fits TRBJ2-7 better. The CDR3 reads CASSFETGPYEQYF. The CDR3 DNA reads as TGTGCCAGCAGCTTCGAGACAGGCCCCTACGAGCAGTACTTC.